A selection of T cell receptor beta chains follows, all from one sample in a study of CD8 T cells in Susac syndrome. MiXCR, run by TCRdb on the immunoSEQ multiplex PCR reads, gives a single entry per CDR3 protein. This table holds more than 85,000 distinct CDR3 sequences, roughly 94% found once. The sample consisted of CD4+ T cells from PBMCs. These TCRs come from a human donor with Susac syndrome. The CDR3 runs from the conserved cysteine through the conserved F or W. D genes are given only for firm matches.

j_gene | d_gene | len | v_gene | CDR3nt | CDR3aa
TRBJ1-5 | TRBD1 | 15 | TRBV12-3/TRBV12-4 | TGTGCCAGCAGTCATACCGGGACAGGCAATCAGCCCCAGCATTTT | CASSHTGTGNQPQHF
TRBJ1-3 | NA | 16 | TRBV20-1 | TGCAGTGCTACTCCCCTGTCCCGGGGGTCTGGAAACACCATATATTTT | CSATPLSRGSGNTIYF
TRBJ1-1 | NA | 14 | TRBV3-1 | TGTGCCAGCAGCCCCGGACTACAGTCGCGGGGAGCTTTCTTT | CASSPGLQSRGAFF
TRBJ2-1 | NA | 12 | TRBV24-1 | TGTGCCACCTGGGGGCTGGATAATGAGCAGTTCTTC | CATWGLDNEQFF
TRBJ2-3 | NA | 12 | TRBV18 | TGTGCCAGTGGCGGAAGCACAGATACGCAGTATTTT | CASGGSTDTQYF
TRBJ1-5 | NA | 13 | TRBV6-5 | TGTGCCAGCCATGGGGGACAAGATCAGCCCCAGCATTTT | CASHGGQDQPQHF
TRBJ2-1 | TRBD1 | 19 | TRBV11-1 | TGTGCCAGCAGCTCACCCGGGACAGCTTATACTAGCTCCTACAATGAGCAGTTCTTC | CASSSPGTAYTSSYNEQFF
TRBJ1-5 | TRBD1 | 17 | TRBV12-3/TRBV12-4 | TGTGCCAGCAGTCGGGCCGAGACAGGGATTCGGTATCAGCCCCAGCATTTT | CASSRAETGIRYQPQHF
TRBJ1-4 | TRBD1 | 13 | TRBV12-3/TRBV12-4 | TGTGCCAGTTGTGGACAGGCGCGTGAAAAACTGTTTTTT | CASCGQAREKLFF
TRBJ1-5 | TRBD1 | 11 | TRBV29-1 | TGCAGCGTTGTAGCAGGGACAGCTCAGCATTTT | CSVVAGTAQHF
TRBJ1-1 | NA | 13 | TRBV15 | TGTGCCACCAGCAGCCAAAGACTGGGTGAAGCTTTCTTT | CATSSQRLGEAFF
TRBJ2-7 | NA | 14 | TRBV25-1 | TGTGCCAGCAGTGAAGGGCCTTACTCCTACGAGCAGTACTTC | CASSEGPYSYEQYF
TRBJ1-2 | NA | 14 | TRBV4-2 | TGTGCCAGCAGCCAAGATCAAGGGTCGGATGGCTACACCTTC | CASSQDQGSDGYTF
TRBJ1-2 | TRBD1 | 11 | TRBV29-1 | TGCAGCGATAGACAGGGAGATGGCTACACCTTC | CSDRQGDGYTF
TRBJ2-7 | NA | 14 | TRBV5-4 | TGTGCCAGCAGCCCCGGGACATTCTCCTACGAGCAGTACTTC | CASSPGTFSYEQYF
TRBJ1-1 | NA | 12 | TRBV20-1 | TGCAGTGCTAGCCAGGGGTTCGCTGAAGCTTTCTTT | CSASQGFAEAFF
TRBJ1-6 | NA | 13 | TRBV20-1 | TGCAGTGCTAGAGCAGAAGTTGGTTCACCCCTCCACTTT | CSARAEVGSPLHF
TRBJ2-1 | NA | 11 | TRBV30 | TGTGCCTGGAGTCCCCTGGCGGAGCAGTTCTTC | CAWSPLAEQFF
TRBJ2-5 | TRBD1 | 15 | TRBV18 | TGTGCCAGCTCACCCGGGGACAGGGGCGACGAGACCCAGTACTTC | CASSPGDRGDETQYF